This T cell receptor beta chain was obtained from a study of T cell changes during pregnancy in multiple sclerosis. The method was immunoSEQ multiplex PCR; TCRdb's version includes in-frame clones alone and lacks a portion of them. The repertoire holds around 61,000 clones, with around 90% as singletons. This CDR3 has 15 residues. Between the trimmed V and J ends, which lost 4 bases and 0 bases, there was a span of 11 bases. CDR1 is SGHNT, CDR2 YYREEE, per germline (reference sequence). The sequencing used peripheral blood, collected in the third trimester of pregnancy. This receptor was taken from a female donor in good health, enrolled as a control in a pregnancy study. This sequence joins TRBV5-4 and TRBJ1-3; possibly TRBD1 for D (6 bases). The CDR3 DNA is TGTGCCAGCAGCGACAGGCTGAGCTCTGGAAACACCATATATTTT. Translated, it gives CASSDRLSSGNTIYF.